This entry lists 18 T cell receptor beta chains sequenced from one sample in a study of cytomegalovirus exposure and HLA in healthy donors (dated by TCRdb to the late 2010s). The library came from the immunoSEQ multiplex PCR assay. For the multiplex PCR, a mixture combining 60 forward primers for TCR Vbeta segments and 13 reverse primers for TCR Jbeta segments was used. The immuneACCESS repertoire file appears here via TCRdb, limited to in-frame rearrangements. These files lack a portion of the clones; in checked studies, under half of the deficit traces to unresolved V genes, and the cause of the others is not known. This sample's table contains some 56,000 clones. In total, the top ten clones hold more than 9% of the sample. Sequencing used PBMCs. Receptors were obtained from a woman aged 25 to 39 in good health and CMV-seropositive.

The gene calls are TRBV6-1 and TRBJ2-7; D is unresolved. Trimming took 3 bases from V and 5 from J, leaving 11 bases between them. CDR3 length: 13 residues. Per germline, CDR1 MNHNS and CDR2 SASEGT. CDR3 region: CASSDTGLHEQYF. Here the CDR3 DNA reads TGTGCCAGCAGTGATACGGGTCTCCACGAGCAGTACTTC.

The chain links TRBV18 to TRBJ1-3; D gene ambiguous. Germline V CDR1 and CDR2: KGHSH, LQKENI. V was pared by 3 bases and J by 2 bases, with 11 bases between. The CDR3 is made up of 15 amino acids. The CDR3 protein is CASSPLPSPGNTIYF. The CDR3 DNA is TGTGCCAGCTCACCCCTTCCCTCCCCTGGAAACACCATATATTTT.

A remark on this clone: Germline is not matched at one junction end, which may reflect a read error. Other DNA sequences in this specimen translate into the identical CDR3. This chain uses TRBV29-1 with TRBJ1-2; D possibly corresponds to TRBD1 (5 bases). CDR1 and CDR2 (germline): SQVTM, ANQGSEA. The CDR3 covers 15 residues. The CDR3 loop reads CSVGGAGTGPYGYTF. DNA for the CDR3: TGCAGCGTGGGGGGTGCCGGGACCGGGCCTTATGGTTACACCTTC.

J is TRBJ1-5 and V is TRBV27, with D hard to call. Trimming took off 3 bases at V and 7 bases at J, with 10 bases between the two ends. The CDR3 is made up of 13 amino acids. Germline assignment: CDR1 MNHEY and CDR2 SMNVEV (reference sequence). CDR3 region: CASSFGRFQPQHF. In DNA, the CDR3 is TGTGCCAGCAGTTTTGGCCGTTTCCAGCCCCAGCATTTT.

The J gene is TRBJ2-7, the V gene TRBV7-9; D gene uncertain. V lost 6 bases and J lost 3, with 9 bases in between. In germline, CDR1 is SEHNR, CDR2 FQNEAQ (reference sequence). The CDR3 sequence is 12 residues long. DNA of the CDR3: TGTGCCAGCAGTCGAAGCAACTACGAGCAGTACTTC. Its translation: CASSRSNYEQYF.

The CDR3 coding sequence is TGTGCCAGCAGTAGAGGCGGGGGCTCCTACAATGAGCAGTTCTTC. This gives the protein CASSRGGGSYNEQFF. J is TRBJ2-1 and V is TRBV28; TRBD2 agrees at 7 bases. Germline V CDR1 and CDR2: MDHEN, SYDVKM. Trimming at V came to 5 bases and at J to 0 bases, leaving 4 bases not matched to a gene. This CDR3 has 15 amino acids.

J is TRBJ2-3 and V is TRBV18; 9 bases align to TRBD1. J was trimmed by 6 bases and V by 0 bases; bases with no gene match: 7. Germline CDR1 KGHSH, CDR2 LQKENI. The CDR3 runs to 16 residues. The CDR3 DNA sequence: TGTGCCAGCTCACCACCGAACAGGGGGCGAGGGGATACGCAGTATTTT. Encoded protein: CASSPPNRGRGDTQYF.

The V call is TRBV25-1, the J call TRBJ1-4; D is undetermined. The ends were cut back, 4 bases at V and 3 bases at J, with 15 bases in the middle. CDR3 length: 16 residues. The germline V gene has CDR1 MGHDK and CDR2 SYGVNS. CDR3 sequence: CASSGGNWGANEKLFF. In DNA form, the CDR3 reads TGTGCCAGCAGTGGGGGAAACTGGGGAGCTAATGAAAAACTGTTTTTT. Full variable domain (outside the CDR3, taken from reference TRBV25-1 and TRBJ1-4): EADIYQTPRYLVIGTGKKITLECSQTMGHDKMYWYQQDPGMELHLIHYSYGVNSTEKGDLSSESTVSRIRTEHFPLTLESARPSHTSQYLCASSGGNWGANEKLFFGSGTQLSVL.

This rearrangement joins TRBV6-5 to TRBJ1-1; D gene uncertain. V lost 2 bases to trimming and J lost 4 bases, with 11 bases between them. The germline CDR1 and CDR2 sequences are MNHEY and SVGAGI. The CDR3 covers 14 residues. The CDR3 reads CASSYEGTGTEAFF. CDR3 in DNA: TGTGCCAGCAGTTACGAGGGTACGGGCACTGAAGCTTTCTTT.

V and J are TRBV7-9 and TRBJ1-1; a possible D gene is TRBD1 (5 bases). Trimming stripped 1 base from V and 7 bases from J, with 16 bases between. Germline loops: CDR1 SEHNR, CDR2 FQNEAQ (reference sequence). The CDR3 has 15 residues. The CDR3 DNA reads TGTGCCAGCAGCTTAGTGGGGGGGGGACGTCTTGAAGCTTTCTTT. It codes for CASSLVGGGRLEAFF. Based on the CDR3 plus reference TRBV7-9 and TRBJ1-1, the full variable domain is DTGVSQNPRHKITKRGQNVTFRCDPISEHNRLYWYRQTLGQGPEFLTYFQNEAQLEKSRLLSDRFSAERPKGSFSTLEIQRTEQGDSAMYLCASSLVGGGRLEAFFGQGTRLTVV.

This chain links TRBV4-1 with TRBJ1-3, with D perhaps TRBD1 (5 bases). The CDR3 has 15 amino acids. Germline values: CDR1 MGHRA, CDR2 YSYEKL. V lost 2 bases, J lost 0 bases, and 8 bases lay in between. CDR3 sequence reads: CASSQIGGSGNTIYF. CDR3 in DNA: TGCGCCAGCAGCCAAATCGGGGGCTCTGGAAACACCATATATTTT.

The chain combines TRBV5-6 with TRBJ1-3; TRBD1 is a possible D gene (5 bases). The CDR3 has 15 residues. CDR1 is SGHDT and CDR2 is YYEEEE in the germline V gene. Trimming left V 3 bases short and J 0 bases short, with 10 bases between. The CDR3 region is CASSSVGASGNTIYF. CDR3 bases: TGTGCCAGCAGCTCGGTAGGGGCCTCTGGAAACACCATATATTTT.

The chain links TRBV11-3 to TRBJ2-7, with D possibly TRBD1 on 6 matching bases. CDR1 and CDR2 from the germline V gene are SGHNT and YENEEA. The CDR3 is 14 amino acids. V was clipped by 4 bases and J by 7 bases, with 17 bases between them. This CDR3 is CASSSYREKGEQYF. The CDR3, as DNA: TGTGCCAGCAGCTCCTACAGGGAGAAGGGTGAGCAGTACTTC.

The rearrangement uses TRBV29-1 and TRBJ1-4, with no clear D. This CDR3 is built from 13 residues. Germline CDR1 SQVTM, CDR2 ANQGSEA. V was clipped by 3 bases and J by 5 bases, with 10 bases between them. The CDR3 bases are TGCAGCGTTGAGGCGGTACCGAATGAAAAACTGTTTTTT. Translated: CSVEAVPNEKLFF.

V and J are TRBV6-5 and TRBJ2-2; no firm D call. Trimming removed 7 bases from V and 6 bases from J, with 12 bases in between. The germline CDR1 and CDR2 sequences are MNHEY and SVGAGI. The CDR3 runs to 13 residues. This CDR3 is CASTYEVSGELFF. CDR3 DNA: TGTGCCAGCACCTATGAGGTGTCCGGGGAGCTGTTTTTT.

Here the CDR3 reads CASSTGTSGYNEQFF. In DNA form, the CDR3 reads TGCGCCAGCAGCACCGGGACTAGCGGTTACAATGAGCAGTTCTTC. The chain carries TRBV5-1 and TRBJ2-1, with 11 bases aligning to TRBD2. The CDR3 spans 15 residues. CDR1 is SGHRS, CDR2 YFSETQ, per germline. Trimming cost V 4 bases and J 4 bases; bases outside gene matches: 4. Looking up the rest from reference TRBV5-1 and TRBJ2-1 gives the full variable domain: KAGVTQTPRYLIKTRGQQVTLSCSPISGHRSVSWYQQTPGQGLQFLFEYFSETQRNKGNFPGRFSGRQFSNSRSEMNVSTLELGDSALYLCASSTGTSGYNEQFFGPGTRLTVL.

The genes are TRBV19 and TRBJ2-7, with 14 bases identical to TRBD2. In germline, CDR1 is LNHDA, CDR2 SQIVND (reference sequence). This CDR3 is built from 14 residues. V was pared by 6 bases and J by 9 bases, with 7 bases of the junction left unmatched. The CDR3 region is CASSPRGLAGAQYF. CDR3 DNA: TGTGCCAGTAGCCCACGGGGACTAGCGGGAGCGCAGTACTTC.

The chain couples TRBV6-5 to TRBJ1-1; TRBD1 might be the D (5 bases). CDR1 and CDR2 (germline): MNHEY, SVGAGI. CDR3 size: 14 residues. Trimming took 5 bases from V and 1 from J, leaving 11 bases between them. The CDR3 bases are TGTGCCAGCAGTCTCGGGGGGACGAACACTGAAGCTTTCTTT. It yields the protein CASSLGGTNTEAFF.